This T cell receptor beta chain came from a study of cytotoxic CD8 clonotypes in ibrutinib-treated CLL. Study details: The response samples were taken once patients had been treated for a median of about 12 months, range 6 to 36. Study-wide points: Clonality was higher at baseline than in age-matched healthy donors and tracked circulating CD8+ T-cell counts. Public clonotypes were rare and shrank or held steady on treatment.

With cryopreserved PBMCs as the source, about 2.2 micrograms of genomic DNA went to TCR beta libraries. This CDR3 comprises 15 residues. The V and J ends lost 2 bases and 4 bases respectively, with 11 bases between them. CDR1 is KGHSH and CDR2 is LQKENI in the germline V gene. About this clone: Its specificity is not known.

Assay used: immunoSEQ multiplex PCR; TCRdb lists only in-frame clones, some missing. The sample holds 50,000 to 65,000 clones, roughly 70% seen once. The material was PBMCs, obtained after 12 months of ibrutinib treatment. The TCR sequence derives from a human donor with chronic lymphocytic leukemia. The chain couples TRBV18 to TRBJ2-2, with D possibly matching TRBD1 (5 bases). CDR3 DNA sequence: TGTGCCAGCTCACCAGTAGACAGCTCCACCGGGGAGCTGTTTTTT. Amino acid sequence: CASSPVDSSTGELFF.